These 21 T cell receptor beta chains were sequenced from one sample in a study of cytomegalovirus exposure and HLA in healthy donors. Some clones are missing from TCRdb's copy, which holds only in-frame ones; the method was immunoSEQ multiplex PCR. The sample consists of approximately 160,000 clones, roughly 80% of them appearing once. The sample taken for sequencing was PBMCs. The receptors were gathered from a young man in good health and CMV-seropositive.

This clone is a singleton in its sample. The rearrangement links TRBV2 to TRBJ2-7, with 7 nucleotides matching TRBD1. J lost 4 bases, V lost 2 bases, and 11 bases had no gene match. The V gene's germline CDR1 is SNHLY and CDR2 FYNNEI. The CDR3 sequence is 16 residues long. The CDR3 sequence: CASSEPPPGTVYEQYF. In DNA, the CDR3 is TGTGCCAGCAGTGAACCCCCTCCCGGGACAGTTTACGAGCAGTACTTC.

V is TRBV29-1 and J is TRBJ2-5; tentatively, D is TRBD1 (6 bases). In germline, CDR1 is SQVTM, CDR2 ANQGSEA. Trimming took 7 bases from V and 2 from J, leaving 14 bases between them. This CDR3 comprises 13 residues. CDR3 sequence: CSAGDTPQETQYF. In DNA form, the CDR3 reads TGCAGCGCCGGGGACACTCCGCAAGAGACCCAGTACTTC. The full variable domain, with the rest looked up from reference TRBV29-1 and TRBJ2-5, is SAVISQKPSRDICQRGTSLTIQCQVDSQVTMMFWYRQQPGQSLTLIATANQGSEATYESGFVIDKFPISRPNLTFSTLTVSNMSPEDSSIYLCSAGDTPQETQYFGPGTRLLVL.

The rearrangement links TRBV20-1 to TRBJ1-2; TRBD1 matches at 10 bases. Germline V gives CDR1 DFQATT, CDR2 SNEGSKA (reference sequence). This CDR3 has 11 amino acids. Trimming at V came to 5 bases and at J to 8 bases, leaving 2 bases not matched to a gene. CDR3 loop: CSAGTGDGYTF. In DNA, the CDR3 is TGCAGTGCTGGGACAGGGGACGGCTACACCTTC.

The table lists this clone with a count of one. J is TRBJ1-1 and V is TRBV5-1; a possible D gene is TRBD1 (6 bases). The CDR3 sequence is 15 residues long. Germline-derived CDR1 and CDR2 are SGHRS and YFSETQ. The V and J ends lost 0 bases and 1 base respectively, with 10 bases between them. In DNA form, the CDR3 reads TGCGCCAGCAGCTTGGTCCTAGGGGGGAACACTGAAGCTTTCTTT. Translation: CASSLVLGGNTEAFF.

J is TRBJ1-6 and V is TRBV5-1; 8 positions match TRBD1. Looked up from germline, CDR1 is SGHRS and CDR2 is YFSETQ. The CDR3 length is 16 residues. Trimming at V came to 0 bases and at J to 6 bases, leaving 5 bases not matched to a gene. As DNA, the CDR3 is TGCGCCAGCAGCTTGGACGCGGGACAGGTTAATTCACCCCTCCACTTT. Translated, it gives CASSLDAGQVNSPLHF.

This clone was seen more than once but under ten times. As DNA, the CDR3 is TGCGCCAGCAGCCAATCAAGGGCAGGGGGGACTGAAGCTTTCTTT. This sequence encodes CASSQSRAGGTEAFF. The gene calls are TRBV4-1 and TRBJ1-1, with 7 bases aligning to TRBD1. This CDR3 comprises 15 residues. Germline V lookup: CDR1 MGHRA, CDR2 YSYEKL. Germline trimming cut 2 bases from V and 5 bases from J; bases unmatched to any gene: 8.

The V and J genes are TRBV6-1 and TRBJ2-7; TRBD1 matches 8 bases. Trimming took 0 bases from V and 2 from J; bases not matched to a gene: 6. The germline V gene has CDR1 MNHNS and CDR2 SASEGT. The CDR3 has 16 residues. Written as DNA, the CDR3 is TGTGCCAGCAGTGAAGCGGACAGGGTAATGCCCTACGAGCAGTACTTC. Translating it yields CASSEADRVMPYEQYF.

This clone was detected a few times. The chain links TRBV7-2 to TRBJ2-5; D gene ambiguous. This CDR3 is 14 amino acids long. V was cut by 4 bases and J by 5 bases, with 14 bases left in between. Germline CDR1 SGHTA, CDR2 FQGNSA. The CDR3: CASSSRLLRETQYF. CDR3 DNA sequence: TGTGCCAGCAGCTCCAGACTCCTTCGGGAGACCCAGTACTTC.

The chain has TRBV10-2 and TRBJ1-5; D not resolved. CDR1 and CDR2 from the germline V gene are WSHSY and SAAADI. Trimming cost V 7 bases and J 0 bases, with 19 bases left between them. The CDR3 spans 17 residues. Here the CDR3 reads CASNPSLGVDSNQPQHF. As DNA, the CDR3 is TGCGCCAGCAACCCCTCCCTGGGAGTAGATAGCAATCAGCCCCAGCATTTT.

This chain links TRBV2 with TRBJ1-1; D gene uncertain. The germline CDR1 and CDR2 sequences are SNHLY and FYNNEI. The CDR3 loop spans 13 amino acids. V gave up 6 bases and J gave up 4 bases, with 12 bases separating them. The CDR3 is CASREGRGTEAFF. The CDR3 DNA follows: TGTGCCAGCAGAGAGGGCCGTGGCACTGAAGCTTTCTTT.

The rearrangement uses TRBV7-2 and TRBJ1-6; 8 bases are a match to TRBD1. The CDR3 is 16 amino acids. The V gene end was trimmed by 4 bases and the J gene end by 9 bases; junction bases not matched to a gene: 11. The germline gives CDR1 SGHTA, CDR2 FQGNSA. In DNA form, the CDR3 reads TGTGCCAGCAGCTCAGACCGGACAGGGCCTGGTTCACCCCTCCACTTT. Amino acid sequence: CASSSDRTGPGSPLHF.

The genes are TRBV7-2 and TRBJ2-5; 7 nucleotides match TRBD2. J lost 4 bases, V lost 5 bases, and 4 bases had no gene match. Germline V gene lookup returns CDR1 SGHTA and CDR2 FQGNSA. The CDR3 has 13 residues. CDR3 loop: CASSRGGVETQYF. The CDR3 DNA follows: TGTGCCAGCAGCCGGGGAGGGGTAGAGACCCAGTACTTC.

This clone was recorded at least ten times. Other nucleotide sequences from this sample produce the same CDR3. The chain carries TRBV6-1 and TRBJ2-3, with 12 bases lining up with TRBD2. The V gene's germline CDR1 is MNHNS and CDR2 SASEGT. The ends lost 2 bases at V and 4 bases at J; junction bases unmatched: 1. This CDR3 is 15 amino acids long. The CDR3 spells CASSELAGGPDTQYF. The CDR3 DNA is TGTGCCAGCAGTGAACTAGCGGGGGGGCCAGATACGCAGTATTTT.

This chain uses TRBV4-1 with TRBJ1-2; a weak D match, TRBD1 (5 bases). The ends were cut back, 0 bases at V and 3 bases at J, with 14 bases in the middle. The CDR3 length is 16 residues. The germline V gene encodes CDR1 MGHRA and CDR2 YSYEKL. The DNA of the CDR3 is TGCGCCAGCAGCCAAGATCAGGGCGGCGTAGACTATGGCTACACCTTC. Translated: CASSQDQGGVDYGYTF.

The chain combines TRBV14 with TRBJ2-5; TRBD2 agrees at 10 bases. The junction had 2 bases not matched to a gene; V was cut back by 2 bases and J by 2 bases. Germline values: CDR1 SGHDN, CDR2 FVKESK. CDR3 length: 15 residues. The CDR3 nucleotides are TGTGCCAGCAGCCAACTTAGCGGGGGGCAAGAGACCCAGTACTTC. Residues: CASSQLSGGQETQYF.

The genes are TRBV4-3 and TRBJ1-4, with a possible D match to TRBD1 (6 bases). The germline V gene has CDR1 LGHNA and CDR2 YSLEER. The germline V and J ends were trimmed by 1 base and 3 bases, with 9 bases remaining between them. This CDR3 has 15 amino acids. As DNA, the CDR3 is TGCGCCAGCAGCCAAGCTGAGGGGGCTAATGAAAAACTGTTTTTT. Translated, it gives CASSQAEGANEKLFF.

The chain carries TRBV5-1 and TRBJ1-1; 7 positions match TRBD1. The ends lost 0 bases at V and 5 bases at J; junction bases unmatched: 13. The CDR3 consists of 17 residues. Looked up from germline, CDR1 is SGHRS and CDR2 is YFSETQ. CDR3 bases: TGCGCCAGCAGCTTGGGGCGGGGCGGACAGGTAGATACTGAAGCTTTCTTT. This encodes CASSLGRGGQVDTEAFF.

This chain uses TRBV18 with TRBJ2-7, with D possibly TRBD1 on 6 matching bases. The V gene lost 1 base and the J gene lost 7 bases, with 17 bases spanning the gap. This CDR3 has 15 residues. The germline CDR1 and CDR2 sequences are KGHSH and LQKENI. The CDR3 region has the DNA TGTGCCAGCTCACCACGGGCGCAGGGGAAGTTGGAGCAGTACTTC. Protein sequence: CASSPRAQGKLEQYF.

J is TRBJ1-4 and V is TRBV28; D is uncertain. The CDR3 extends over 14 amino acids. With 7 bases removed from V and 1 base from J, the gap between germline ends came to 10 bases. Germline V CDR1 and CDR2: MDHEN, SYDVKM. As DNA, the CDR3 is TGTGCCAGCACCCTGGGCAGAACTAATGAAAAACTGTTTTTT. It encodes CASTLGRTNEKLFF.

The chain recombines TRBV5-5 with TRBJ2-5, with TRBD2 matching 13 bases. Germline lookup yields CDR1 SGHKS and CDR2 YYEKEE (reference sequence). The CDR3 covers 16 residues. V shed 4 bases, J shed 10 bases, and the junction held 13 bases outside the gene matches. In nucleotides, the CDR3 is TGTGCCAGCAGCGCGGCGGGACTAGCGGGGAGAAGGGACCAGTACTTC. Translated: CASSAAGLAGRRDQYF.

The chain recombines TRBV5-1 with TRBJ2-2; 9 nucleotides agree with TRBD2. This CDR3 spans 17 amino acids. CDR1 is SGHRS and CDR2 is YFSETQ in the germline V gene. With 4 bases clipped from V and 7 bases from J, the junction kept 14 bases outside the gene matches. This chain's CDR3 is CASSRVAASGVGGELFF. The CDR3 DNA reads as TGCGCCAGCAGCAGAGTTGCCGCTAGCGGGGTAGGCGGGGAGCTGTTTTTT.